Listed here are 14 T cell receptor beta chains from one sample, sequenced in a study of CD8+ T cells in alopecia areata. Extraction and reverse transcription of RNA yielded cDNA as the sequencing template. Generated by immunoSEQ multiplex PCR, the TCRdb table keeps only in-frame clones and is missing some. The data hold 90,000 to 120,000 clones, with 84% observed a single time. Noted treatment: oral pan-JAK inhibitor, 5-10 mg twice daily. The source was CD8+ T cells sorted from blood, collected at week 24, from a patient treated with tofacitinib. The receptor source for this set is a human donor with alopecia areata.

The rearrangement uses TRBV5-6 and TRBJ2-7, with D possibly matching TRBD2 (6 bases). V lost 4 bases and J lost 2, with 13 bases in between. CDR1 is SGHDT and CDR2 is YYEEEE in the germline V gene. This CDR3 has 14 amino acids. The CDR3: CASSPGGVTYEQYF. CDR3 sequence (DNA): TGTGCCAGCAGCCCCGGGGGAGTTACCTACGAGCAGTACTTC.

V is TRBV4-3 and J is TRBJ2-7, with D maybe TRBD2 (6 bases). CDR1 is LGHNA, CDR2 YSLEER, per germline. The CDR3 contains 12 residues. With 1 base removed from V and 5 bases from J, the gap between germline ends came to 6 bases. In DNA, the CDR3 is TGCGCCAGCAGCCAAGGGGGGGACGAGCAGTACTTC. It is translated as CASSQGGDEQYF.

The V gene is TRBV13, the J gene TRBJ2-3; D perhaps matches TRBD2 (6 bases). V lost 4 bases to trimming and J lost 4 bases, with 9 bases between them. The CDR3 is 13 amino acids. Germline assignment: CDR1 PRHDT and CDR2 FYEKMQ (reference sequence). The CDR3 loop reads CASSSTRPDTQYF. The CDR3 DNA follows: TGTGCCAGCAGCTCGACTAGGCCAGATACGCAGTATTTT.

The genes are TRBV6-5 and TRBJ2-2; 7 bases map to TRBD1. The ends lost 2 bases at V and 7 bases at J; junction bases unmatched: 7. Germline CDR1 and CDR2: MNHEY and SVGAGI. This CDR3 contains 15 residues. CDR3 sequence reads: CASSYGQGVDGELFF. For the CDR3, the DNA is TGTGCCAGCAGTTACGGGCAGGGGGTGGACGGGGAGCTGTTTTTT.

This clone came up a few times. The J gene is TRBJ2-7, the V gene TRBV5-6; D gene uncertain. Germline V gives CDR1 SGHDT, CDR2 YYEEEE. This CDR3 spans 14 amino acids. With 0 bases removed from V and 2 bases from J, the gap between germline ends came to 9 bases. CDR3 DNA: TGTGCCAGCAGCTTGGAGGCAGCCCCCTACGAGCAGTACTTC. Residues: CASSLEAAPYEQYF.

This sequence joins TRBV25-1 and TRBJ2-7, with TRBD1 identical over 8 bases. V shed 4 bases and J 3 bases; nucleotides not matched to a gene: 5. The CDR3 runs 14 residues. Germline loops: CDR1 MGHDK, CDR2 SYGVNS. This CDR3 is CASSGGRGHYEQYF. CDR3 nucleotide sequence: TGTGCCAGCAGTGGGGGCAGGGGGCACTACGAGCAGTACTTC.

This chain joins TRBV4-3 and TRBJ2-1; 10 nucleotides agree with TRBD1. V gave up 3 bases and J gave up 4 bases; unmatched junction bases: 3. CDR3 length: 15 residues. Germline CDR1 reads LGHNA; CDR2 reads YSLEER. The CDR3: CASSHRDRGYNEQFF. CDR3 in DNA: TGCGCCAGCAGCCACCGGGACAGGGGATACAATGAGCAGTTCTTC.

The J gene is TRBJ1-4, the V gene TRBV5-6; D call uncertain. CDR1 and CDR2 (germline): SGHDT, YYEEEE. The CDR3 contains 14 residues. Trimming left V 3 bases short and J 5 bases short, with 11 bases between. In DNA, the CDR3 is TGTGCCAGCAGCTCCATTTCCGGGAATGAAAAACTGTTTTTT. Protein sequence: CASSSISGNEKLFF.

This chain connects TRBV5-6 to TRBJ2-2; unclear D gene. Germline loops: CDR1 SGHDT, CDR2 YYEEEE. V was trimmed by 5 bases and J by 1 base, leaving 9 bases between them. This CDR3 has 14 residues. The DNA for the CDR3 is TGTGCCAGCAGGTTTTCGGGGAACACCGGGGAGCTGTTTTTT. Protein product: CASRFSGNTGELFF.

This clone was observed once. This chain links TRBV19 with TRBJ1-5; no clear D. The CDR3 spans 13 residues. V dropped 4 bases and J dropped 5 bases, with 9 bases sitting between them. CDR1 is LNHDA, CDR2 SQIVND, per germline (reference sequence). The CDR3 coding sequence is TGTGCCAGTAGTAAGGAGGTTGATCAGCCCCAGCATTTT. The encoded protein is CASSKEVDQPQHF. Combining the CDR3 with reference TRBV19 and TRBJ1-5 gives the whole variable domain DGGITQSPKYLFRKEGQNVTLSCEQNLNHDAMYWYRQDPGQGLRLIYYSQIVNDFQKGDIAEGYSVSREKKESFPLTVTSAQKNPTAFYLCASSKEVDQPQHFGDGTRLSIL.

The V gene is TRBV9, the J gene TRBJ2-7; TRBD2 might be the D (6 bases). Trimming removed 0 bases from V and 3 bases from J, with 16 bases in between. This CDR3 contains 16 residues. In germline, CDR1 is SGDLS, CDR2 YYNGEE. CDR3 residues: CASSVEGGVPHYEQYF. The CDR3 DNA sequence: TGTGCCAGCAGCGTAGAAGGCGGGGTGCCCCACTACGAGCAGTACTTC.

Remarks on this clone: One junction end does not reproduce the germline sequence, and a read error may be involved. The DNA of the CDR3 is TGTGCCAGCAGCTTAGTCTCCCACGAGCAGTACTTC. Amino acids: CASSLVSHEQYF. This rearrangement joins TRBV11-2 to TRBJ2-7; no clear D. The length of the CDR3 is 12 residues. In germline, CDR1 is SGHAT, CDR2 FQNNGV.

The chain carries TRBV5-6 and TRBJ1-4; D gene ambiguous. V dropped 1 base and J dropped 0 bases, with 7 bases sitting between them. CDR1 and CDR2 from the germline V gene are SGHDT and YYEEEE. The CDR3 consists of 15 residues. CDR3 loop: CASSLWSATNEKLFF. As DNA, the CDR3 is TGTGCCAGCAGCTTGTGGTCCGCAACTAATGAAAAACTGTTTTTT. The full variable domain, its missing parts supplied by reference TRBV5-6 and TRBJ1-4, is DAGVTQSPTHLIKTRGQQVTLRCSPKSGHDTVSWYQQALGQGPQFIFQYYEEEERQRGNFPDRFSGHQFPNYSSELNVNALLLGDSALYLCASSLWSATNEKLFFGSGTQLSVL.

The rearrangement uses TRBV7-9 and TRBJ2-1; TRBD2 aligns across 8 bases. This CDR3 region has 16 residues. J was trimmed by 7 bases and V by 5 bases; bases with no gene match: 13. The germline V gene has CDR1 SEHNR and CDR2 FQNEAQ (reference sequence). The DNA of the CDR3 is TGTGCCAGCAGCGCAGGGGTCCAGCGGGGGTTAAATGAGCAGTTCTTC. It encodes CASSAGVQRGLNEQFF.